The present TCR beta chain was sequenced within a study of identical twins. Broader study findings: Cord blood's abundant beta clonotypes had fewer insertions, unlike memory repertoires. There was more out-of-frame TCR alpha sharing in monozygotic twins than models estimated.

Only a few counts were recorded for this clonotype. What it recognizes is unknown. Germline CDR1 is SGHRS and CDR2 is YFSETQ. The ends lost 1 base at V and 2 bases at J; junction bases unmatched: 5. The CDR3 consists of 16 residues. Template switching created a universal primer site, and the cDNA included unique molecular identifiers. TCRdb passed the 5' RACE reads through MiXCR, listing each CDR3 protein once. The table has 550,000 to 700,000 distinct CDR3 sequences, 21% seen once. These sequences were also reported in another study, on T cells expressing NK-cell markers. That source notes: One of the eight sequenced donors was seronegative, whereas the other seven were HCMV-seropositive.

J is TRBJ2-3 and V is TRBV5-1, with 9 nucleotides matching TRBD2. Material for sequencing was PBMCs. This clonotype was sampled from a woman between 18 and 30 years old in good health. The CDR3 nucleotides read TGCGCCAGCAGCTTGAGTCCTAGCGGGAACACAGATACGCAGTATTTT. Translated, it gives CASSLSPSGNTDTQYF.